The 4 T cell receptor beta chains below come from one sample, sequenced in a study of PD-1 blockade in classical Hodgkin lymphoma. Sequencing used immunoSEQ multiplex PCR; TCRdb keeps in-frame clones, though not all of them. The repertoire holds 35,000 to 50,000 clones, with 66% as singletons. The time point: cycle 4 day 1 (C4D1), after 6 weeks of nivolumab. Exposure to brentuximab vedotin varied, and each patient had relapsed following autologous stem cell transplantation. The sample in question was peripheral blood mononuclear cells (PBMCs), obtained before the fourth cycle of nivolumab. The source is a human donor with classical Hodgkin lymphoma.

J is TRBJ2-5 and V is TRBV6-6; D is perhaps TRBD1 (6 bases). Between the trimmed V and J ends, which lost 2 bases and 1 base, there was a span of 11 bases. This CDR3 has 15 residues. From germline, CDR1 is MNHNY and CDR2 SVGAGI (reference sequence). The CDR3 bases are TGTGCCAGCAGTTACGGGACACCTGTCCAAGAGACCCAGTACTTC. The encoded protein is CASSYGTPVQETQYF.

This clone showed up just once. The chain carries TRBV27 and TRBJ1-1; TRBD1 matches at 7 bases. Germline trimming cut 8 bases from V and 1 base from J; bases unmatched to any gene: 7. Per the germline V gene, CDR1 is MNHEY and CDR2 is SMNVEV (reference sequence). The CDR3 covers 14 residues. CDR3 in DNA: TGTGCCAGCCAGATACGGACAGGGAACACTGAAGCTTTCTTT. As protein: CASQIRTGNTEAFF.

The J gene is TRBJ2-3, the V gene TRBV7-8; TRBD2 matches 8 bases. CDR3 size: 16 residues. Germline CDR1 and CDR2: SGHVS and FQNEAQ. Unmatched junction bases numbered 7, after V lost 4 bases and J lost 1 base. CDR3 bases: TGTGCCAGCAGCTCAAGCGGGGGAAGGGGCACAGATACGCAGTATTTT. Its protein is CASSSSGGRGTDTQYF.

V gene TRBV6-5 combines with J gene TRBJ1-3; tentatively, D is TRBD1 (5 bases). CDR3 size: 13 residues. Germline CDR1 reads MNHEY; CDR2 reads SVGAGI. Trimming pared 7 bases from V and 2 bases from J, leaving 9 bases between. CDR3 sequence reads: CASKGFAGNTIYF. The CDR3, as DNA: TGTGCCAGCAAGGGGTTCGCTGGAAACACCATATATTTT.